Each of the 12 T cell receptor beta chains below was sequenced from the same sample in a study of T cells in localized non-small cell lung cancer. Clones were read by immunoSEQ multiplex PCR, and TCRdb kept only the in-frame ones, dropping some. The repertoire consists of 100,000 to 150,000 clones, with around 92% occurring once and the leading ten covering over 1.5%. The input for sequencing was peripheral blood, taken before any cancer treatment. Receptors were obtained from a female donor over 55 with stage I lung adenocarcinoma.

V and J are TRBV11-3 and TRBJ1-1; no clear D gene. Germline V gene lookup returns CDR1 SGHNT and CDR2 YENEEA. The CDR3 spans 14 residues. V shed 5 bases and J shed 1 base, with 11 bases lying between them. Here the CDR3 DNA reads TGTGCCAGCAGCCCAAGCTACGAGAACACTGAAGCTTTCTTT. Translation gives CASSPSYENTEAFF. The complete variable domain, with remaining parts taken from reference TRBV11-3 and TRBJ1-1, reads EAGVVQSPRYKIIEKKQPVAFWCNPISGHNTLYWYLQNLGQGPELLIRYENEEAVDDSQLPKDRFSAERLKGVDSTLKIQPAELGDSAVYLCASSPSYENTEAFFGQGTRLTVV.

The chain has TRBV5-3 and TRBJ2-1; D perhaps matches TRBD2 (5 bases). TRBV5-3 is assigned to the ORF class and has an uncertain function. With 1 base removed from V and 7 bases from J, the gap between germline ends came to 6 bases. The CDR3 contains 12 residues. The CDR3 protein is CARSLRRNEQFF. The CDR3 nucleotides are TGTGCCAGAAGCTTGCGGAGGAATGAGCAGTTCTTC.

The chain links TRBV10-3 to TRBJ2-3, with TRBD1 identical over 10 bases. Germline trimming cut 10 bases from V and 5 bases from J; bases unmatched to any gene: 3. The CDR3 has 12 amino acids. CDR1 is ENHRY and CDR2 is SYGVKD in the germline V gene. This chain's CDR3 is CATGTGEDTQYF. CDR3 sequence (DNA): TGTGCCACCGGGACAGGGGAAGATACGCAGTATTTT.

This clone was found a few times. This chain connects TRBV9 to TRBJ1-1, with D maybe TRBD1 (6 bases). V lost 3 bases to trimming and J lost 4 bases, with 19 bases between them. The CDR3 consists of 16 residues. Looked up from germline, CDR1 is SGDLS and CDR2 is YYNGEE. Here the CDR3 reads CASSEGGTGRGTEAFF. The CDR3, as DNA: TGTGCCAGCAGCGAGGGGGGAACAGGTCGGGGCACTGAAGCTTTCTTT.

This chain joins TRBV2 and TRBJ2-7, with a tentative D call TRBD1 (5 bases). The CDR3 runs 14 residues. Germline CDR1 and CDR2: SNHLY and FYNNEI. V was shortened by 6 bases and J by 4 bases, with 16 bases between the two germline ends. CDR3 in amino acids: CASSLDSPGYEQYF. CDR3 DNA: TGTGCCAGCAGCCTAGACAGTCCCGGGTACGAGCAGTACTTC.

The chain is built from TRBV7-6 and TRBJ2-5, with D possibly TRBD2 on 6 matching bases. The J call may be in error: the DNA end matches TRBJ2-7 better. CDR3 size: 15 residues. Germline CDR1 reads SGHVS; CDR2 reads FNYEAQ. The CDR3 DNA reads TGTGCCAGCAGCACGGGACCAGGAGGGCTCTACGAGCAGTACTTC. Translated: CASSTGPGGLYEQYF.

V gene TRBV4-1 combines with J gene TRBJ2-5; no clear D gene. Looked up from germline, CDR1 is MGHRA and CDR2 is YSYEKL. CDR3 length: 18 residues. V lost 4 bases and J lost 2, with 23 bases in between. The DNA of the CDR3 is TGCGCCAGCAGCCTTCAAATTCAGACGTGGCTTAAGCAAGAGACCCAGTACTTC. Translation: CASSLQIQTWLKQETQYF.

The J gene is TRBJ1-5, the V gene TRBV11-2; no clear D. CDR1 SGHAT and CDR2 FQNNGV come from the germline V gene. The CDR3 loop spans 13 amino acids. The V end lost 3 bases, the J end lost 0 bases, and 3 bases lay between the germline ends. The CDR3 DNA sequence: TGTGCCAGCAGCTTGGTTAGCAATCAGCCCCAGCATTTT. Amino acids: CASSLVSNQPQHF.

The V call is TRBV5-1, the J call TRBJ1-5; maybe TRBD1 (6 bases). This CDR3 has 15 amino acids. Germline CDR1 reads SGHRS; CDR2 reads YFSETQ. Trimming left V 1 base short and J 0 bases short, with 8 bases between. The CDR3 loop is CASSLWGASNQPQHF. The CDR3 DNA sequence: TGCGCCAGCAGCTTGTGGGGGGCTAGCAATCAGCCCCAGCATTTT.

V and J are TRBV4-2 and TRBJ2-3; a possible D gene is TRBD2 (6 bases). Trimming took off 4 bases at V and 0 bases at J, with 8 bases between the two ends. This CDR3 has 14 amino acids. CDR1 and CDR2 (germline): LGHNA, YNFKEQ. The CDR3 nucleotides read TGTGCCAGCAGCCCGGGACTTAGCACAGATACGCAGTATTTT. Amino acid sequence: CASSPGLSTDTQYF.

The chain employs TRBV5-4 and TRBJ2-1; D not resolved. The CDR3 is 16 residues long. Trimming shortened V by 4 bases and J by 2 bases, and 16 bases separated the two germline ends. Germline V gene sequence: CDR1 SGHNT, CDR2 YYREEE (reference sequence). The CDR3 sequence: CASSPPPRATYNEQFF. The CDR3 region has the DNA TGTGCCAGCAGCCCTCCCCCTCGCGCTACCTACAATGAGCAGTTCTTC.

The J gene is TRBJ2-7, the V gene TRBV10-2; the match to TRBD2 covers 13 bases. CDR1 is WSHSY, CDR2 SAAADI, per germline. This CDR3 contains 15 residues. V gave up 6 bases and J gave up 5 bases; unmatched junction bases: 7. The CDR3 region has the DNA TGCGCCAGCAGAAGAGATGGACTAGCGGGAGACGAGCAGTACTTC. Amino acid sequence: CASRRDGLAGDEQYF.